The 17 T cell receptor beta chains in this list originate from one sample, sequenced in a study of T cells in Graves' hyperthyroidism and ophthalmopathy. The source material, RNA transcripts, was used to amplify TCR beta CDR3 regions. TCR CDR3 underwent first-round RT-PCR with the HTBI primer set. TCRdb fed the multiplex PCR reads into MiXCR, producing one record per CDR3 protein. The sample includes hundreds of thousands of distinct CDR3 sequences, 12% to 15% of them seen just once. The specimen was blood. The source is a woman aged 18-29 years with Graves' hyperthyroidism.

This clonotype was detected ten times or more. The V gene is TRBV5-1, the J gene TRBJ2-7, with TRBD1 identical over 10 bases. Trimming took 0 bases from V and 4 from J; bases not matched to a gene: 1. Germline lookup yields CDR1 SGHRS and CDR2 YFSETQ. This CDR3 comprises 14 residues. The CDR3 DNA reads TGCGCCAGCAGCTTGGTGGACAGGGGGTACGAGCAGTACTTC. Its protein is CASSLVDRGYEQYF.

CDR3 DNA: TGCAGTGCAAAACAGGGGCATGGGCCCTACAATGAGCAGTTCTTC. The encoded protein is CSAKQGHGPYNEQFF. The rearrangement links TRBV20-1 to TRBJ2-1; TRBD1 aligns across 7 bases. After removal of 6 bases from V and 2 bases from J, the junction contained 10 bases not matched to a gene. The germline V gene encodes CDR1 DFQATT and CDR2 SNEGSKA (reference sequence). The CDR3 spans 15 residues.

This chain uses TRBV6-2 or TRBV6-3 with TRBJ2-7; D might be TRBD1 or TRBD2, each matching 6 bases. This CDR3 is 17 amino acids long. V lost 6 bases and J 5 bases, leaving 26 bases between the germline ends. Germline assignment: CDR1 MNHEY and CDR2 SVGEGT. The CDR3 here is CASSRGLVARIQDEQYF. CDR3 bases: TGTGCCAGCAGCCGGGGGCTAGTAGCGCGAATCCAGGACGAGCAGTACTTC.

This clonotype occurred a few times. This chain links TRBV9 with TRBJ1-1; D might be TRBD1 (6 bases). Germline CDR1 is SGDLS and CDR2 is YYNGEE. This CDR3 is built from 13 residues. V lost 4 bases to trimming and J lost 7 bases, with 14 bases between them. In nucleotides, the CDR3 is TGTGCCAGCAGCCGAGACAGGCCAGATGAAGCTTTCTTT. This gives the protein CASSRDRPDEAFF.

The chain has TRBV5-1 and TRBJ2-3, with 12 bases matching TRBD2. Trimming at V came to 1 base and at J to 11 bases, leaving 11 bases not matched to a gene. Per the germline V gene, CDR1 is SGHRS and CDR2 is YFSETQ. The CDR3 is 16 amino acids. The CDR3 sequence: CASSLTSGRPGVEQYF. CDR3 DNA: TGCGCCAGCAGCTTGACTAGCGGGAGGCCCGGCGTTGAGCAGTATTTT. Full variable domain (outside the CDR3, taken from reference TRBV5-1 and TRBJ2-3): KAGVTQTPRYLIKTRGQQVTLSCSPISGHRSVSWYQQTPGQGLQFLFEYFSETQRNKGNFPGRFSGRQFSNSRSEMNVSTLELGDSALYLCASSLTSGRPGVEQYFGPGTRLTVL.

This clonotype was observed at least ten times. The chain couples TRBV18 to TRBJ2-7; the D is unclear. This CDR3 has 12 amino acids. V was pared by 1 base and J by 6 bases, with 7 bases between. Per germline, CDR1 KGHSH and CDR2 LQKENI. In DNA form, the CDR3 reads TGTGCCAGCTCACCACAGAGCCGCGAGCAGTACTTC. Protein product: CASSPQSREQYF.

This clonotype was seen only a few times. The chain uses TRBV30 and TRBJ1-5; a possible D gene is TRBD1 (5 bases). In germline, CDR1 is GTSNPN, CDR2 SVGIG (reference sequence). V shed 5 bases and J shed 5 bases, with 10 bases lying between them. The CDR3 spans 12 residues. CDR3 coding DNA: TGTGCCTGGGGGGGGGGTCATCAGCCCCAGCATTTT. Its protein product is CAWGGGHQPQHF. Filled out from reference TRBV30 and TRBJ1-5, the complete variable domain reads SQTIHQWPATLVQPVGSPLSLECTVEGTSNPNLYWYRQAAGRGLQLLFYSVGIGQISSEVPQNLSASRPQDRQFILSSKKLLLSDSGFYLCAWGGGHQPQHFGDGTRLSIL.

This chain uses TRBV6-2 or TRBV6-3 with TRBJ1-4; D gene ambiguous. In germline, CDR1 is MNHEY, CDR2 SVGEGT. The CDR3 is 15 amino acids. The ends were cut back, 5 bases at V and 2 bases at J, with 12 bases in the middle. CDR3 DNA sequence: TGTGCCAGCAGTCTGCGGAGTACGACTAATGAAAAACTGTTTTTT. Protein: CASSLRSTTNEKLFF.

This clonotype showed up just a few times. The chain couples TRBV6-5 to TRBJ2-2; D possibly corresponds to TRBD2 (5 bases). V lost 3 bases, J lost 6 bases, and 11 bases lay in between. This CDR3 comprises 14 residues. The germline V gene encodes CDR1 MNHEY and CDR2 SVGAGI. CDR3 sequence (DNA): TGTGCCAGCAGTTATCGGCTAGCCGCCGGGGAGCTGTTTTTT. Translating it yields CASSYRLAAGELFF.

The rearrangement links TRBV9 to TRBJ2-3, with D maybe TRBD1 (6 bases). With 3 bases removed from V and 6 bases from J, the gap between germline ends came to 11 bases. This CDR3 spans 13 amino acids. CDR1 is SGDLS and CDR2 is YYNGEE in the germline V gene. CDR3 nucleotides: TGTGCCAGCAGCGATTACAGGGCTGATACGCAGTATTTT. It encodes CASSDYRADTQYF. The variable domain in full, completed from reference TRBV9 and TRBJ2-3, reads DSGVTQTPKHLITATGQRVTLRCSPRSGDLSVYWYQQSLDQGLQFLIQYYNGEERAKGNILERFSAQQFPDLHSELNLSSLELGDSALYFCASSDYRADTQYFGPGTRLTVL.

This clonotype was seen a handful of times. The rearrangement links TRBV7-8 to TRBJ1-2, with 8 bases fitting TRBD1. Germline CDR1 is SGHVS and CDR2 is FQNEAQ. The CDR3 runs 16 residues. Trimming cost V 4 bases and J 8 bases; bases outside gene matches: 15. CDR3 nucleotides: TGTGCCAGCAGCTCCCTCCAACCAGGGGGCGCGGAGGGCTACACCTTC. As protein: CASSSLQPGGAEGYTF.

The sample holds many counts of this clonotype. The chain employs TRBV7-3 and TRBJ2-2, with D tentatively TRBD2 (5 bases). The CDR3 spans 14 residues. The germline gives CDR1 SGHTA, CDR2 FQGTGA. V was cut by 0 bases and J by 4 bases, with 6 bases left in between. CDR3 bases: TGTGCCAGCAGCTTAACGGCGGGCACCGGGGAGCTGTTTTTT. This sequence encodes CASSLTAGTGELFF.

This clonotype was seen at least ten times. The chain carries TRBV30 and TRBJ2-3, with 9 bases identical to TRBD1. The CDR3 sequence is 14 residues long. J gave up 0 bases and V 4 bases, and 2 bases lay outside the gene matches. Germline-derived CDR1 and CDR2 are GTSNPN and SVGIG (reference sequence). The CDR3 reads CAWTTGGSTDTQYF. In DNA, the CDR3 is TGTGCCTGGACGACAGGGGGTAGCACAGATACGCAGTATTTT.

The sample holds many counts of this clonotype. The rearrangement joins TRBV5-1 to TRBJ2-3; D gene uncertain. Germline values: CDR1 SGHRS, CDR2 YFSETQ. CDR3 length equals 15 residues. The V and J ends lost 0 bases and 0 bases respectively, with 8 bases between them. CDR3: CASSLEGYSTDTQYF. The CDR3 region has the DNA TGCGCCAGCAGCTTGGAGGGCTATAGCACAGATACGCAGTATTTT.

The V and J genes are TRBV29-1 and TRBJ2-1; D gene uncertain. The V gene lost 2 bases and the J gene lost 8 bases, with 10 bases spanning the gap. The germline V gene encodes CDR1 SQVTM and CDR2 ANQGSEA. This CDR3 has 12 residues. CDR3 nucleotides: TGCAGCGTTGAACTAGGATACGATGAGCAGTTCTTC. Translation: CSVELGYDEQFF.

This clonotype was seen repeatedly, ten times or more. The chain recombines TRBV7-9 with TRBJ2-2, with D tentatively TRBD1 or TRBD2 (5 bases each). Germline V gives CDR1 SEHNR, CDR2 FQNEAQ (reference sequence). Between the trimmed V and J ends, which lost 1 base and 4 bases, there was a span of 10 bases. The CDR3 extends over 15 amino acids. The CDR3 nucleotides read TGTGCCAGCAGCTTAGGTTCGGGGCCCACCGGGGAGCTGTTTTTT. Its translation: CASSLGSGPTGELFF. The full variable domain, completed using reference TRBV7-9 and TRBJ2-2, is DTGVSQNPRHKITKRGQNVTFRCDPISEHNRLYWYRQTLGQGPEFLTYFQNEAQLEKSRLLSDRFSAERPKGSFSTLEIQRTEQGDSAMYLCASSLGSGPTGELFFGEGSRLTVL.

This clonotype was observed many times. CDR3 sequence: CAISDVGLKDPTYEQYF. The CDR3, as DNA: TGTGCCATCAGTGATGTGGGACTCAAAGATCCTACCTACGAGCAGTACTTC. V and J are TRBV10-3 and TRBJ2-7; a weak D match, TRBD2 (6 bases). Germline CDR1 and CDR2: ENHRY and SYGVKD. V was clipped by 3 bases and J by 2 bases, with 20 bases between them. The CDR3 length is 17 residues.